These 23 T cell receptor beta chains came from one sample sequenced in a study of metastatic and nonmetastatic thyroid tumors. Each patient went into thyroid surgery without having received any treatment. TCRdb re-clonotyped the PCR reads via MiXCR. The sample carries about 92,000 clones, just under 15% recorded once. The sample consisted of blood. These receptors were obtained from a female donor with papillary thyroid cancer or a benign thyroid nodule (not recorded which). Some clones in this sample may be carry-over from other donors' samples.

This clone appeared many times. The genes are TRBV12-3 or TRBV12-4 and TRBJ1-2; D remains unclear. The CDR3 sequence is 13 residues long. Trimming took 4 bases from V and 4 from J, leaving 10 bases between them. The CDR3 coding sequence is TGTGCCAGCAGTTACAGCTCGGGCTATGGCTACACCTTC. Its translation is CASSYSSGYGYTF.

This clone came up many times. The gene calls are TRBV6-1 and TRBJ2-5, with D hard to call. CDR1 and CDR2 from the germline V gene are MNHNS and SASEGT. CDR3 length: 13 amino acids. V lost 0 bases, J lost 7 bases, and 9 bases lay in between. CDR3 nucleotide sequence: TGTGCCAGCAGTGAAGCGCATCGGAGGACCCAGTACTTC. Translating it yields CASSEAHRRTQYF.

This clone has more than one count but fewer than ten. A read error is possible here, since a much larger clone lies one base away. The rearrangement uses TRBV7-6 and TRBJ2-1, with TRBD2 matching 16 bases. In germline, CDR1 is SGHVS, CDR2 FNYEAQ. This CDR3 comprises 16 residues. The DNA for the CDR3 is TGTGCTAGCAGCCACGGGACTAGCGGGGGGGCCTGTGAGCAGTTCTTC. Translation: CASSHGTSGGACEQFF.

This clone was detected ten times or more. The chain has TRBV3-1 and TRBJ2-3; 11 nucleotides align to TRBD2. The CDR3 length is 16 residues. Germline CDR1 reads LGHDT; CDR2 reads YNNKEL (reference sequence). After removal of 4 bases from V and 6 bases from J, the junction contained 9 bases not matched to a gene. The CDR3 DNA reads as TGTGCCAGCAGCCGGGCTAGCGGGGGGAACCAGGATACGCAGTATTTT. The encoded protein is CASSRASGGNQDTQYF.

In its sample, this clone was seen many times. The rearrangement joins TRBV30 to TRBJ1-4; TRBD1 matches 7 bases. CDR3 length: 14 amino acids. CDR1 and CDR2 (germline): GTSNPN, SVGIG (reference sequence). Trimming removed 7 bases from V and 2 bases from J; junction bases left unmatched: 7. This CDR3 is CASSRGQTNEKLFF. The DNA for the CDR3 is TGTGCCTCATCAAGGGGGCAGACTAATGAAAAACTGTTTTTT. Full variable domain (remainder filled in from reference TRBV30 and TRBJ1-4): SQTIHQWPATLVQPVGSPLSLECTVEGTSNPNLYWYRQAAGRGLQLLFYSVGIGQISSEVPQNLSASRPQDRQFILSSKKLLLSDSGFYLCASSRGQTNEKLFFGSGTQLSVL.

About this clone: Being one base from a much bigger clone, this may be a read error. The chain employs TRBV27 and TRBJ2-1; 7 bases are a match to TRBD2. The CDR3 runs to 14 residues. The germline V gene encodes CDR1 MNHEY and CDR2 SMNVEV (reference sequence). CDR3 nucleotides: TGTGCCAGCATTTTATCGGCGGGGGTAAATGAGCAGTTCTTC. This encodes CASILSAGVNEQFF.

Comment on this clone: This sequence may be a read error, since a much larger clone differs from it by one base. The chain carries TRBV20-1 and TRBJ2-5; no clear D. There are 12 residues in the CDR3. Germline assignment: CDR1 DFQATT and CDR2 SNEGSKA (reference sequence). CDR3 coding DNA: TGCAGTTCTAGTGGCGCCCAAGAGACCCAGTACTTC. Protein sequence: CSSSGAQETQYF.

In this sample, this clone turned up many times. This sequence joins TRBV11-2 and TRBJ2-7; maybe TRBD1 (6 bases). Germline V gene lookup returns CDR1 SGHAT and CDR2 FQNNGV. Trimming removed 2 bases from V and 0 bases from J, with 8 bases in between. This CDR3 region has 14 residues. CDR3 nucleotides: TGTGCCAGCAGCTTACAGGACAGCTCCTACGAGCAGTACTTC. Translated, it gives CASSLQDSSYEQYF. Drawing the rest from reference TRBV11-2 and TRBJ2-7, the complete variable domain is EAGVAQSPRYKIIEKRQSVAFWCNPISGHATLYWYQQILGQGPKLLIQFQNNGVVDDSQLPKDRFSAERLKGVDSTLKIQPAKLEDSAVYLCASSLQDSSYEQYFGPGTRLTVT.

The sample holds a few counts of this clone. This may be a read error: a much more frequent sequence differs by one nucleotide. The rearrangement joins TRBV15 to TRBJ2-6; unclear D gene. This CDR3 region has 17 residues. CDR1 is LNHNV and CDR2 is YYDKDF in the germline V gene (reference sequence). The V end was cut by 7 bases, the J end by 0 bases, with 16 bases between. The CDR3 loop is CATNRRHHSSGANVLTF. CDR3 in DNA: TGTGCCACCAACCGAAGACATCATTCCTCTGGGGCCAACGTCCTGACTTTC.

This clone was observed many times. The chain carries TRBV5-4 and TRBJ1-1; TRBD1 matches at 7 bases. Per the germline V gene, CDR1 is SGHNT and CDR2 is YYREEE (reference sequence). With 4 bases clipped from V and 2 bases from J, the junction kept 5 bases outside the gene matches. CDR3 length equals 14 residues. The CDR3 reads CASSQDRYNTEAFF. The CDR3 DNA sequence: TGTGCCAGCAGCCAGGACAGGTACAACACTGAAGCTTTCTTT.

This clone was seen more than once but under ten times. This chain joins TRBV27 and TRBJ1-5; TRBD1 matches 9 bases. This CDR3 is built from 16 residues. The junction had 13 bases not matched to a gene; V was cut back by 7 bases and J by 6 bases. Per the germline V gene, CDR1 is MNHEY and CDR2 is SMNVEV (reference sequence). CDR3 DNA: TGTGCCAGCAATCCCTCGGTACAGGGGGCGCCTCAGCCCCAGCATTTT. It translates to CASNPSVQGAPQPQHF.

This clone showed up many times. This chain links TRBV2 with TRBJ2-5; D gene uncertain. The germline CDR1 and CDR2 sequences are SNHLY and FYNNEI. V lost 1 base and J lost 5, with 5 bases in between. The CDR3 contains 12 residues. The CDR3 spells CASSEEWETQYF. The CDR3 region has the DNA TGTGCCAGCAGTGAAGAATGGGAGACCCAGTACTTC.

As for this clone: A much larger clone lies one base from this, so it may be a read error. The V gene is TRBV5-4, the J gene TRBJ1-6, with D tentatively TRBD1 (5 bases). The V end was cut by 3 bases, the J end by 7 bases, with 17 bases between. This CDR3 is built from 16 residues. Germline V CDR1 and CDR2: SGHNT, YYREEE (reference sequence). CDR3: CASSSVRGGTNSPLHF. The CDR3 DNA reads as TGTGCCAGCAGCTCCGTACGGGGGGGAACAAATTCACCCCTCCACTTT.

This clone has ten or more counts. The chain employs TRBV11-2 and TRBJ2-1; 11 nucleotides match TRBD2. The ends lost 4 bases at V and 15 bases at J; junction bases unmatched: 8. Germline V CDR1 and CDR2: SGHAT, FQNNGV. The CDR3 is 13 amino acids. The CDR3 protein is CASSSSWTSGRFF. The CDR3 nucleotides read TGTGCCAGCAGCTCGTCGTGGACTAGCGGGCGGTTCTTC.

By sample share, this clone is medium-sized. The rearrangement joins TRBV6-2 or TRBV6-3 to TRBJ1-3; D is perhaps TRBD1 (6 bases). Germline V gives CDR1 MNHEY, CDR2 SVGEGT. The CDR3 runs to 15 residues. Trimming removed 4 bases at V and 0 bases at J, with 10 bases between. CDR3 nucleotide sequence: TGTGCCAGCAGTTCCGGACAGTACTCTGGAAACACCATATATTTT. This sequence encodes CASSSGQYSGNTIYF.

This clone has just a few counts. This chain links TRBV12-3 or TRBV12-4 with TRBJ2-1; 12 bases match TRBD2. The ends lost 8 bases at V and 8 bases at J; junction bases unmatched: 7. The CDR3 covers 14 residues. The CDR3 DNA is TGTGCCAGCGTGAGGACTAGCGGGAACGATGAGCAGTTCTTC. Its translation is CASVRTSGNDEQFF.

This clone has ten or more counts. The chain carries TRBV6-5 and TRBJ2-3, with 9 bases fitting TRBD1. CDR1 is MNHEY and CDR2 is SVGAGI in the germline V gene. After removal of 5 bases from V and 2 bases from J, the junction contained 11 bases not matched to a gene. The CDR3 has 17 residues. The CDR3 reads CASSPGTGSGITDTQYF. In DNA form, the CDR3 reads TGTGCCAGCAGTCCCGGGACAGGGTCAGGGATCACAGATACGCAGTATTTT.

This clone was observed at least ten times. The chain couples TRBV6-1 to TRBJ2-5; TRBD2 agrees at 8 bases. The trim removed 8 bases at V and 5 bases at J, leaving 4 bases unmatched. Germline V gene data show CDR1 as MNHNS and CDR2 as SASEGT. CDR3 length equals 12 residues. The CDR3 is CASRGGRETQYF. The CDR3, as DNA: TGTGCCAGCCGGGGGGGTAGGGAGACCCAGTACTTC.

This clone appeared many times. The chain carries TRBV7-3 and TRBJ2-1; D call uncertain. Per the germline V gene, CDR1 is SGHTA and CDR2 is FQGTGA. The V end lost 0 bases, the J end lost 3 bases, and 9 bases lay between the germline ends. The CDR3 is 15 amino acids. The CDR3 bases are TGTGCCAGCAGCTTAACGTTCTTAGGCTACAATGAGCAGTTCTTC. This translates into CASSLTFLGYNEQFF.

Many counts were recorded for this clone. The chain carries TRBV19 and TRBJ2-7, with D possibly matching TRBD1 (5 bases). Germline assignment: CDR1 LNHDA and CDR2 SQIVND (reference sequence). The germline V and J ends were trimmed by 2 bases and 6 bases, with 8 bases remaining between them. The length of the CDR3 is 12 residues. The CDR3 region is CASSIRGSEQYF. The CDR3 nucleotides are TGTGCCAGTAGTATAAGGGGAAGCGAGCAGTACTTC.

The table lists this clone with many counts. The V gene is TRBV19, the J gene TRBJ1-3; D unresolved. CDR1 LNHDA and CDR2 SQIVND come from the germline V gene (reference sequence). Trimming stripped 1 base from V and 2 bases from J, with 6 bases between. The length of the CDR3 is 14 residues. For the CDR3, the DNA is TGTGCCAGTAGTATAGGGGCAGCTGGAAACACCATATATTTT. It specifies CASSIGAAGNTIYF.

This clone was detected only a few times. The genes are TRBV2 and TRBJ2-5, with 8 bases matching TRBD2. The germline V gene encodes CDR1 SNHLY and CDR2 FYNNEI. This CDR3 contains 15 residues. The J segment lost 5 bases and the V segment lost 4 bases, leaving 9 bases of the junction unmatched. CDR3 coding DNA: TGTGCCAGCAGTGCACTAGCGGTGGTGCTGGAGACCCAGTACTTC. Translation: CASSALAVVLETQYF.

A few counts support this clone. This could be a read error, since a much larger clone is one nucleotide away. V usage is TRBV10-2 and J usage is TRBJ2-1, with TRBD1 matching 7 bases. Germline assignment: CDR1 WSHSY and CDR2 SAAADI. This CDR3 comprises 14 residues. In DNA form, the CDR3 reads TGCGCGTGGTCCGAGGGACAGTCTAACAATGAGCAGTTCTTC. Protein sequence: CAWSEGQSNNEQFF.